The 30 T cell receptor beta chains below all came from one sample that was sequenced in a study of blood T cell repertoires in COVID-19. TCRdb keeps only in-frame clones here, not all; method: immunoSEQ multiplex PCR. This table holds 270,000 or so clones, approximately 88% found once. Sequencing input: peripheral blood. These receptors all stem from a human donor with COVID-19, enrolled during active disease. The donor label of this sample is uncertain.

The chain combines TRBV28 with TRBJ2-7, with D possibly being TRBD1 (5 bases). The CDR3 sequence is 15 residues long. Germline CDR1 MDHEN, CDR2 SYDVKM. V was cut by 6 bases and J by 2 bases, with 17 bases left in between. CDR3 loop: CASRYTGFRPYEQYF. CDR3 DNA sequence: TGTGCCAGCAGATACACAGGATTCCGACCCTACGAGCAGTACTTC.

The chain employs TRBV14 and TRBJ1-2; 7 bases map to TRBD1. This CDR3 contains 14 residues. Unmatched junction bases numbered 9, after V lost 4 bases and J lost 7 bases. CDR1 and CDR2 (germline): SGHDN, FVKESK. CDR3 coding DNA: TGTGCCAGCAGCCCGCCGGGACAGAGTTTTGGCTACACCTTC. Translated, it gives CASSPPGQSFGYTF.

J is TRBJ1-5 and V is TRBV5-6, with 8 bases identical to TRBD1. Losses at the gene ends were 4 bases for V and 10 bases for J; bases not matched to a gene: 7. The germline V gene encodes CDR1 SGHDT and CDR2 YYEEEE. The CDR3 consists of 13 residues. CDR3 sequence reads: CASSTTGGRPQHF. The CDR3 region has the DNA TGTGCCAGCAGCACCACAGGGGGACGTCCCCAGCATTTT.

The chain recombines TRBV6-5 with TRBJ2-7; TRBD2 matches 7 bases. The CDR3 consists of 16 residues. J was trimmed by 2 bases and V by 2 bases; bases with no gene match: 9. Germline V gene data show CDR1 as MNHEY and CDR2 as SVGAGI. The CDR3 nucleotides read TGTGCCAGCAGTTACGGAATGGCGGGAGACGCCTACGAGCAGTACTTC. Translating it yields CASSYGMAGDAYEQYF.

This chain links TRBV10-2 with TRBJ2-2; TRBD1 matches 9 bases. With 3 bases clipped from V and 6 bases from J, the junction kept 8 bases outside the gene matches. Germline CDR1 is WSHSY and CDR2 is SAAADI. The CDR3 spans 16 residues. In DNA form, the CDR3 reads TGCGCCAGCAGTGACGGTTCGGACAGGGGTCCCGGGGAGCTGTTTTTT. Residues: CASSDGSDRGPGELFF.

The V call is TRBV7-2, the J call TRBJ1-3; 8 bases fit TRBD1. Germline CDR1 reads SGHTA; CDR2 reads FQGNSA. The CDR3 is 15 residues long. Trimming removed 5 bases from V and 0 bases from J; junction bases left unmatched: 3. CDR3 sequence: CASSPDRDSGNTIYF. Here the CDR3 DNA reads TGTGCCAGCAGCCCGGACAGGGACTCTGGAAACACCATATATTTT.

The J gene is TRBJ2-7, the V gene TRBV5-1; TRBD2 aligns across 7 bases. The ends lost 0 bases at V and 11 bases at J; junction bases unmatched: 14. CDR1 SGHRS and CDR2 YFSETQ come from the germline V gene. The CDR3 consists of 15 residues. Here the CDR3 DNA reads TGCGCCAGCAGCTTGGCAGGCGGACTAGGGGATCCCGAGTACTTC. This codes for CASSLAGGLGDPEYF.

This chain connects TRBV7-2 to TRBJ1-2; D is uncertain. Germline CDR1 SGHTA, CDR2 FQGNSA. CDR3 length equals 13 residues. V lost 1 base and J 5 bases, leaving 8 bases between the germline ends. The CDR3 DNA follows: TGTGCCAGCAGCTTAGACGGAGAATATGGCTACACCTTC. Translated: CASSLDGEYGYTF.

The chain links TRBV2 to TRBJ2-2; a possible D gene is TRBD2 (6 bases). With 10 bases removed from V and 2 bases from J, the gap between germline ends came to 11 bases. The CDR3 runs 13 residues. Germline CDR1 reads SNHLY; CDR2 reads FYNNEI. As DNA, the CDR3 is TGTGCCAACCGGGACTTTAACACCGGGGAGCTGTTTTTT. Translating it yields CANRDFNTGELFF.

The V gene is TRBV6-1, the J gene TRBJ1-1; D gene ambiguous. Trimming shortened V by 0 bases and J by 4 bases, and 12 bases separated the two germline ends. The CDR3 has 15 amino acids. Germline lookup yields CDR1 MNHNS and CDR2 SASEGT. CDR3 nucleotides: TGTGCCAGCAGTGAAGCGCTCGGTTACGGCACTGAAGCTTTCTTT. As protein: CASSEALGYGTEAFF.

The count of this clone is one. The chain is built from TRBV6-6 and TRBJ1-6; unclear D gene. Trimming cost V 6 bases and J 7 bases, with 16 bases left between them. Germline-derived CDR1 and CDR2 are MNHNY and SVGAGI (reference sequence). The length of the CDR3 is 15 residues. The DNA for the CDR3 is TGTGCCAGCAGGAGCCCCGGGAAGGACAATTCACCCCTCCACTTT. This sequence encodes CASRSPGKDNSPLHF.

The chain has TRBV5-6 and TRBJ2-3, with TRBD2 as a possible D gene (6 bases). V lost 4 bases, J lost 0 bases, and 6 bases lay in between. The V gene's germline CDR1 is SGHDT and CDR2 YYEEEE. This CDR3 spans 13 amino acids. Here the CDR3 reads CASSGGSTDTQYF. CDR3 coding DNA: TGTGCCAGCAGCGGGGGGAGCACAGATACGCAGTATTTT.

The chain employs TRBV9 and TRBJ1-5, with D tentatively TRBD1 (5 bases). This CDR3 region has 14 residues. CDR1 is SGDLS, CDR2 YYNGEE, per germline. V lost 3 bases and J lost 4, with 11 bases in between. The CDR3 region has the DNA TGTGCCAGCAGCGAGGGGATTGGGAATCAGCCCCAGCATTTT. This encodes CASSEGIGNQPQHF.

The CDR3 DNA reads TGTGCCAGCAGCTACCTCAGCGGGGATCTCTTATTTTCCTACGAGCAGTACTTC. It translates to CASSYLSGDLLFSYEQYF. This chain uses TRBV7-9 with TRBJ2-7; 7 positions agree with TRBD2. The CDR3 has 18 amino acids. Trimming removed 4 bases from V and 1 base from J; junction bases left unmatched: 16. Germline loops: CDR1 SEHNR, CDR2 FQNEAQ (reference sequence).

The chain uses TRBV5-5 and TRBJ1-6, with D maybe TRBD1 (5 bases). In germline, CDR1 is SGHKS, CDR2 YYEKEE (reference sequence). Trimming left V 4 bases short and J 2 bases short, with 13 bases between. The CDR3 has 16 residues. CDR3 amino acids: CASSPQGTTYNSPLHF. Written as DNA, the CDR3 is TGTGCCAGCAGCCCCCAGGGAACGACCTATAATTCACCCCTCCACTTT.

This chain joins TRBV6-1 and TRBJ2-7; TRBD2 aligns across 11 bases. This CDR3 comprises 16 residues. With 1 base clipped from V and 5 bases from J, the junction kept 7 bases outside the gene matches. Germline CDR1 is MNHNS and CDR2 is SASEGT. As DNA, the CDR3 is TGTGCCAGCAGTGAAGTACTAGCGGGAGCAGACAACGAGCAGTACTTC. Translation: CASSEVLAGADNEQYF.

J is TRBJ1-1 and V is TRBV12-3 or TRBV12-4, with 8 bases that match TRBD1. V trimming: 6 bases; J trimming: 6 bases; junction bases outside the gene matches: 6. The CDR3 consists of 13 residues. The CDR3 region has the DNA TGTGCCAGCAGGGTTATACAGGGGGCTGAAGCTTTCTTT. Translation gives CASRVIQGAEAFF.

V gene TRBV7-9 combines with J gene TRBJ1-6; possible D gene TRBD1, 5 bases. Between the trimmed V and J ends, which lost 5 bases and 10 bases, there was a span of 9 bases. Germline V gene sequence: CDR1 SEHNR, CDR2 FQNEAQ (reference sequence). There are 12 residues in the CDR3. The CDR3 nucleotides read TGTGCCAGCAGCGCCCAGGGATCACCCCTCCACTTT. This translates into CASSAQGSPLHF.

This clone was seen a single time. The chain is built from TRBV5-6 and TRBJ2-3, with 7 bases aligning to TRBD2. The CDR3 is 17 amino acids. CDR1 and CDR2 (germline): SGHDT, YYEEEE. J lost 0 bases, V lost 2 bases, and 9 bases had no gene match. In DNA form, the CDR3 reads TGTGCCAGCAGCTTAGGTCTAGCGGCAACTAGCACAGATACGCAGTATTTT. Encoded protein: CASSLGLAATSTDTQYF.

J is TRBJ2-5 and V is TRBV19, with 7 bases fitting TRBD2. Germline V gene data show CDR1 as LNHDA and CDR2 as SQIVND (reference sequence). The V and J ends lost 3 bases and 4 bases, in that order; junction bases with no gene match: 11. The CDR3 spans 16 residues. This CDR3 is CASSIGWEGVTETQYF. The CDR3 bases are TGTGCCAGTAGTATTGGATGGGAGGGCGTAACAGAGACCCAGTACTTC.

The rearrangement joins TRBV7-2 to TRBJ2-2, with TRBD2 matching 7 bases. V gave up 2 bases and J gave up 1 base; unmatched junction bases: 10. Germline loops: CDR1 SGHTA, CDR2 FQGNSA. This CDR3 has 18 residues. CDR3 in amino acids: CASSLFASGLGNTGELFF. As DNA, the CDR3 is TGTGCCAGCAGCTTATTTGCTAGCGGCCTTGGGAACACCGGGGAGCTGTTTTTT.

The chain combines TRBV18 with TRBJ2-7, with 9 bases matching TRBD2. The CDR3 loop spans 15 amino acids. From germline, CDR1 is KGHSH and CDR2 LQKENI. With V trimmed by 5 bases and J by 2 bases, 7 bases remained unmatched. CDR3 DNA sequence: TGTGCCAGCTCAGGGCAGACTAGCGGAGCCTACGAGCAGTACTTC. Protein product: CASSGQTSGAYEQYF. The entire variable domain, with the rest obtained from reference TRBV18 and TRBJ2-7, is as follows: NAGVMQNPRHLVRRRGQEARLRCSPMKGHSHVYWYRQLPEEGLKFMVYLQKENIIDESGMPKERFSAEFPKEGPSILRIQQVVRGDSAAYFCASSGQTSGAYEQYFGPGTRLTVT.

CDR3 protein: CASTLDRNNEQFF. The CDR3 DNA is TGTGCCAGCACTCTAGACAGGAACAATGAGCAGTTCTTC. The rearrangement joins TRBV2 to TRBJ2-1, with D possibly TRBD1 on 6 matching bases. V shed 7 bases and J shed 5 bases, with 12 bases lying between them. The CDR3 loop spans 13 amino acids. Germline V lookup: CDR1 SNHLY, CDR2 FYNNEI.

This sequence joins TRBV29-1 and TRBJ1-1; 9 positions match TRBD1. The length of the CDR3 is 13 residues. CDR1 and CDR2 from the germline V gene are SQVTM and ANQGSEA. With V trimmed by 7 bases and J by 1 base, 4 bases remained unmatched. As DNA, the CDR3 is TGCAGCGCGGACAGGGGAAGGAACACTGAAGCTTTCTTT. Protein: CSADRGRNTEAFF.

The chain has TRBV6-5 and TRBJ1-5; TRBD1 agrees at 9 bases. The CDR3 totals 15 residues. Germline V CDR1 and CDR2: MNHEY, SVGAGI. V was clipped by 6 bases and J by 5 bases; unmatched bases: 8. The CDR3 reads CASREDRGKYQPQHF. CDR3 sequence (DNA): TGTGCCAGCAGAGAGGACAGGGGAAAGTATCAGCCCCAGCATTTT.

A few counts support this clone. The rearrangement uses TRBV9 and TRBJ2-1, with D tentatively TRBD2 (5 bases). The CDR3 has 14 residues. V was cut by 5 bases and J by 5 bases, with 14 bases left in between. Germline CDR1 is SGDLS and CDR2 is YYNGEE. Here the CDR3 reads CASRARARDNEQFF. The CDR3 DNA follows: TGTGCCAGCAGGGCGAGGGCCCGGGACAATGAGCAGTTCTTC. The full variable domain, rest sourced from reference TRBV9 and TRBJ2-1, is DSGVTQTPKHLITATGQRVTLRCSPRSGDLSVYWYQQSLDQGLQFLIQYYNGEERAKGNILERFSAQQFPDLHSELNLSSLELGDSALYFCASRARARDNEQFFGPGTRLTVL.

The chain recombines TRBV7-8 with TRBJ1-6; TRBD1 matches 7 bases. J gave up 9 bases and V 6 bases, and 5 bases lay outside the gene matches. The CDR3 has 13 amino acids. Germline CDR1 is SGHVS and CDR2 is FQNEAQ. CDR3 in amino acids: CASSTDRASPLHF. As DNA, the CDR3 is TGTGCCAGCAGTACCGACAGGGCTTCACCCCTCCACTTT.

This sequence joins TRBV2 and TRBJ2-7; D remains unclear. V lost 5 bases and J 6 bases, leaving 11 bases between the germline ends. In germline, CDR1 is SNHLY, CDR2 FYNNEI. The CDR3 runs to 12 residues. CDR3 DNA sequence: TGTGCCAGCAGTCTACGTCCCGCCGAGCAGTACTTC. The encoded protein is CASSLRPAEQYF.

V usage is TRBV5-6 and J usage is TRBJ2-7, with D maybe TRBD2 (5 bases). With 2 bases removed from V and 2 bases from J, the gap between germline ends came to 14 bases. This CDR3 is 15 amino acids long. Germline loops: CDR1 SGHDT, CDR2 YYEEEE. The CDR3 bases are TGTGCCAGCAGCTTCGAACCCGGGGTAACCTACGAGCAGTACTTC. Protein: CASSFEPGVTYEQYF.

V gene TRBV7-6 combines with J gene TRBJ2-3; 9 nucleotides line up with TRBD2. The germline V gene encodes CDR1 SGHVS and CDR2 FNYEAQ. CDR3 length: 14 amino acids. The V segment lost 6 bases and the J segment 1 base; nucleotides outside the gene matches: 2. Written as DNA, the CDR3 is TGTGCCAGCAGTTCTAGCGGGGGCACAGATACGCAGTATTTT. Residues: CASSSSGGTDTQYF.